Listed below are T cell receptor beta chains from one sample, sequenced in a study of blood T cell repertoires in COVID-19. Method: immunoSEQ multiplex PCR; TCRdb's copy keeps in-frame clones and lacks some. The sample has around 77,000 clones, around 86% seen once; the top ten hold under 13%. The sample taken for sequencing was peripheral blood. The source of these receptors is a man in his sixties or seventies with active or convalescent COVID-19. The conserved cysteine and the conserved F or W are not part of the CDR3 here. The order of the fields is V gene, CDR3 protein.

TRBV30,AWSPGTSGSDEQF
TRBV13,ASSLGSGGYGYT
TRBV5-4,ASSLETGLKY
TRBV5-6,ASSPRGGYGYT
TRBV2,ASSFRQSTDTQY
TRBV18,ASSPQKTGEAYT
TRBV28,ASSAGTGVSYGYT
TRBV30,AWSWSGVSYEQY
TRBV30,AWRRSVAGDTDTQY
TRBV29-1,SVKTDKNTGELF
TRBV7-2,ASSLEPSGNSYNEQF
TRBV10-3,ATRREAEAF
TRBV2,ASSEALSVAF
TRBV18,ASSPEGASGANVLT
TRBV15,ATSRDTRNEQF
TRBV19,ASSISERRAAF
TRBV30,AWSRTGSPADTIY
TRBV29-1,SVRFAGPGNYGYT
TRBV10-3,AISEGVEWTEAF
TRBV28,ASSTPGTSGRAEQY
TRBV28,ASSPPGALTDTQY
TRBV18,ASSPSSGSSYNEQF
TRBV3-1/TRBV3-2,ASSLRQGSEAF
TRBV5-4,ASSLGQSDNYGYT
TRBV28,ASSLQGLNTEAF
TRBV6-5,ASSGRTFYEQY
TRBV27,ASSLMTLDRVNRKSAGELF
TRBV6-5,ASMGRVPYGYT
TRBV18,ASSPGGQGINSPLH
TRBV11-1,ASSPDRGRNEQY
TRBV2,ASRNDGDYGYT
TRBV28,ASSPSGSTDTQY
TRBV5-1,ASSLTQGTGELF
TRBV2,ASRKKTGTYEQY
TRBV5-6,ASSLVAGGNIQY
TRBV14,ASSQRRNEQF
TRBV6-5,ASKYAGTNYGYT
TRBV6-4,ASSPGDTQY
TRBV19,ASKSFLDSYEQY
TRBV30,AWSVFGLEKLF
TRBV12-3/TRBV12-4,ASYSGFGELF
TRBV28,ASSSGQGDYGYT
TRBV30,AWRQGTWNTEAF
TRBV5-1,ASSYADSGTYEQY
TRBV5-1,ASSLVPGVGQPQH
TRBV11-2,ASSPGGSQPQH
TRBV4-1,ASSLPSPHGSYNEQF
TRBV6-5,ASSWGQGNQPQH
TRBV11-2,ASSLNPVGPEAF
TRBV5-1,ASSRTGPGQETQY
TRBV5-5,ASSLGSGGNIYEQY